These 25 T cell receptor beta chains share one sample of origin, sequenced in a study of T cells in Graves' hyperthyroidism and ophthalmopathy. RNA transcripts were the template for amplifying TCR beta CDR3 regions. Carried out on the TCR CDR3, a first-round RT-PCR used the HTBI primer set. TCRdb reprocessed the multiplex PCR reads with MiXCR, giving one entry per CDR3 protein. The sample has 600,000 to 750,000 distinct CDR3 sequences, 17% seen once. Specimen: blood. Receptors were obtained from a man aged 45 to 65 with Graves' hyperthyroidism.

This clonotype was recorded a few times. This chain links TRBV5-4 with TRBJ1-1, with 9 nucleotides matching TRBD1. The V segment lost 4 bases and the J segment 3 bases; nucleotides outside the gene matches: 16. In germline, CDR1 is SGHNT, CDR2 YYREEE (reference sequence). The CDR3 runs to 18 residues. CDR3 sequence reads: CASSRAGVPGTGHTEAFF. In DNA, the CDR3 is TGTGCCAGCAGCCGAGCGGGGGTGCCCGGGACAGGGCACACTGAAGCTTTCTTT.

As concerns this clonotype: A read error is possible here, since a much larger clone lies one base away. This chain links TRBV3-1 with TRBJ2-3, with 10 bases lining up with TRBD2. This CDR3 comprises 14 residues. Germline-derived CDR1 and CDR2 are LGHDT and YNNKEL (reference sequence). The V segment lost 4 bases and the J segment 4 bases; nucleotides outside the gene matches: 2. The CDR3 sequence is CASSPAGGPDTQYF. The CDR3 nucleotides are TGTGCCAGCAGCCCAGCGGGAGGGCCAGATACGCAGTATTTT.

This clonotype was seen many times. V is TRBV6-1 and J is TRBJ2-2, with D tentatively TRBD1 or TRBD2 (6 bases each). Trimming shortened V by 7 bases and J by 3 bases, and 15 bases separated the two germline ends. The CDR3 covers 15 residues. Germline lookup yields CDR1 MNHNS and CDR2 SASEGT. The CDR3 sequence: CASTLGGLHTGELFF. In DNA form, the CDR3 reads TGTGCCAGCACCTTAGGGGGGTTGCACACCGGGGAGCTGTTTTTT.

Many counts were recorded for this clonotype. The V call is TRBV28, the J call TRBJ1-1; D perhaps matches TRBD1 (5 bases). Germline V gene lookup returns CDR1 MDHEN and CDR2 SYDVKM. The V end was cut by 0 bases, the J end by 1 base, with 9 bases between. This CDR3 has 15 amino acids. DNA of the CDR3: TGTGCCAGCAGTTTATGGGGCGGACAGAACACTGAAGCTTTCTTT. Its protein product is CASSLWGGQNTEAFF. The variable domain in full, with the rest retrieved from reference TRBV28 and TRBJ1-1, is DVKVTQSSRYLVKRTGEKVFLECVQDMDHENMFWYRQDPGLGLRLIYFSYDVKMKEKGDIPEGYSVSREKKERFSLILESASTNQTSMYLCASSLWGGQNTEAFFGQGTRLTVV.

This clonotype came up many times. The gene calls are TRBV12-3 or TRBV12-4 and TRBJ1-2; D unclear. The CDR3 has 11 residues. The V and J ends lost 7 bases and 5 bases respectively, with 8 bases between them. CDR3 region: CASNKGYGYTF. The DNA of the CDR3 is TGTGCCAGCAACAAAGGATATGGCTACACCTTC.

This clonotype was counted once. The rearrangement links TRBV4-2 to TRBJ2-7, with TRBD1 identical over 7 bases. V lost 0 bases and J lost 1; bases outside the gene matches: 6. Germline V gene lookup returns CDR1 LGHNA and CDR2 YNFKEQ. CDR3 length: 16 amino acids. The CDR3 DNA follows: TGTGCCAGCAGCCAAGATCCGGGACAGCCTTCCTACGAGCAGTACTTC. It is translated as CASSQDPGQPSYEQYF.

This clonotype was observed at least ten times. The V call is TRBV7-2, the J call TRBJ2-7, with 8 bases identical to TRBD2. The V segment lost 1 base and the J segment 5 bases; nucleotides outside the gene matches: 7. The CDR3 length is 15 residues. Germline V lookup: CDR1 SGHTA, CDR2 FQGNSA. CDR3 bases: TGTGCCAGCAGCTTAGTACCGGGAGGGAAGCACGAGCAGTACTTC. It is translated as CASSLVPGGKHEQYF.

At least ten counts were recorded for this clonotype. The chain is built from TRBV20-1 and TRBJ2-4, with D perhaps assigned TRBD1 or TRBD2 (5 bases each). This CDR3 is 15 amino acids long. From germline, CDR1 is DFQATT and CDR2 SNEGSKA (reference sequence). V was trimmed by 0 bases and J by 4 bases, leaving 13 bases between them. The CDR3 region is CSAREWGRKKNIQYF. DNA of the CDR3: TGCAGTGCTAGAGAATGGGGACGGAAAAAAAACATTCAGTACTTC.

This clonotype was detected many times. The chain joins TRBV19 to TRBJ2-7; 8 bases are shared with TRBD1. Germline CDR1 is LNHDA and CDR2 is SQIVND (reference sequence). Trimming took 8 bases from V and 1 from J; bases not matched to a gene: 7. The CDR3 covers 14 residues. The CDR3 DNA reads TGTGCCAGTGCCACCGGGACAGGTTCCTACGAGCAGTACTTC. It codes for CASATGTGSYEQYF.

This clonotype has just a few counts. The rearrangement uses TRBV7-9 and TRBJ2-7; D unresolved. CDR3 size: 14 residues. Trimming took off 7 bases at V and 4 bases at J, with 17 bases between the two ends. Germline CDR1 reads SEHNR; CDR2 reads FQNEAQ (reference sequence). DNA for the CDR3: TGTGCCAGCACCCGAGCCGGTTCCAATTACGAGCAGTACTTC. Translating gives CASTRAGSNYEQYF.

The DNA for the CDR3 is TGTGCCAGCATAGGACAGGGGGCATACGAGCAGTACTTC. It codes for CASIGQGAYEQYF. The rearrangement links TRBV28 to TRBJ2-7, with 11 bases aligning to TRBD1. Germline V CDR1 and CDR2: MDHEN, SYDVKM. The CDR3 extends over 13 amino acids. Germline trimming cut 7 bases from V and 4 bases from J; bases unmatched to any gene: 3.

The V call is TRBV10-3, the J call TRBJ1-1, with D possibly matching TRBD1 (5 bases). From germline, CDR1 is ENHRY and CDR2 SYGVKD. Trimming removed 3 bases at V and 5 bases at J, with 10 bases between. The CDR3 has 13 residues. The CDR3 loop is CAISERGGTEAFF. DNA of the CDR3: TGTGCCATCAGTGAAAGGGGAGGAACTGAAGCTTTCTTT.

For this clonotype: At one end the junction does not follow the germline gene, possibly because of a read error. The chain links TRBV7-9 to TRBJ2-7; D gene uncertain. Germline values: CDR1 SEHNR, CDR2 FQNEAQ (reference sequence). The CDR3 contains 11 residues. The CDR3 spells CASSPKNEQYF. Written as DNA, the CDR3 is TGCGCCAGCAGTCCAAAGAACGAGCAGTACTTC.

This sequence joins TRBV5-5 and TRBJ1-1, with a weak D call TRBD1 (5 bases). Trimming removed 6 bases at V and 5 bases at J, with 11 bases between. This CDR3 spans 12 amino acids. CDR1 is SGHKS, CDR2 YYEKEE, per germline (reference sequence). The CDR3 protein is CASNSEGTEAFF. For the CDR3, the DNA is TGTGCCAGCAACAGCGAGGGGACTGAAGCTTTCTTT. The full variable domain, with the rest looked up from reference TRBV5-5 and TRBJ1-1, is DAGVTQSPTHLIKTRGQQVTLRCSPISGHKSVSWYQQVLGQGPQFIFQYYEKEERGRGNFPDRFSARQFPNYSSELNVNALLLGDSALYLCASNSEGTEAFFGQGTRLTVV.

The chain employs TRBV25-1 and TRBJ1-3, with D maybe TRBD1 (6 bases). Germline V gene data show CDR1 as MGHDK and CDR2 as SYGVNS. Trimming took 9 bases from V and 4 from J, leaving 13 bases between them. The CDR3 is 13 amino acids. CDR3 in amino acids: CASSGEPGNTIYF. CDR3 in DNA: TGTGCCAGTTCAGGGGAACCCGGAAACACCATATATTTT.

The J gene is TRBJ2-7, the V gene TRBV10-2; D possibly corresponds to TRBD2 (6 bases). CDR1 and CDR2 from the germline V gene are WSHSY and SAAADI. The CDR3 consists of 15 residues. The ends were cut back, 4 bases at V and 6 bases at J, with 19 bases in the middle. The CDR3 nucleotides read TGCGCCAGCAGTGCAAAGTACGGGGGATGGAGCGAGCAGTACTTC. Its translation is CASSAKYGGWSEQYF.

This clonotype has more than one count but fewer than ten. This rearrangement joins TRBV10-2 to TRBJ2-1; 9 bases map to TRBD2. The V gene's germline CDR1 is WSHSY and CDR2 SAAADI. The CDR3 is 15 amino acids. The V segment lost 6 bases and the J segment 7 bases; nucleotides outside the gene matches: 10. The CDR3 DNA is TGCGCCAGCAGACTCACTTTAGCGGGAGAGAATGAGCAGTTCTTC. Translation gives CASRLTLAGENEQFF.

This clonotype was seen more than once but under ten times. The V call is TRBV30, the J call TRBJ2-2, with 7 bases lining up with TRBD1. The CDR3 totals 13 residues. V lost 4 bases, J lost 7 bases, and 6 bases stayed unmatched. CDR1 and CDR2 from the germline V gene are GTSNPN and SVGIG (reference sequence). The CDR3 loop is CAWTLQGIGELFF. The CDR3 DNA follows: TGTGCCTGGACCTTACAGGGGATCGGGGAGCTGTTTTTT.

In this sample, this clonotype turned up many times. The rearrangement joins TRBV11-2 to TRBJ2-7; D perhaps matches TRBD1 (6 bases). The germline CDR1 and CDR2 sequences are SGHAT and FQNNGV. The CDR3 has 13 amino acids. The V and J ends lost 0 bases and 7 bases respectively, with 10 bases between them. CDR3 sequence (DNA): TGTGCCAGCAGCTTAGATCAGGGGCGAGAGCAGTACTTC. Translating it yields CASSLDQGREQYF.

This clonotype occurred many times. The chain recombines TRBV30 with TRBJ1-2, with a possible D match to TRBD1 (6 bases). This CDR3 contains 13 residues. Germline V gene data show CDR1 as GTSNPN and CDR2 as SVGIG (reference sequence). The V end lost 0 bases, the J end lost 4 bases, and 9 bases lay between the germline ends. The CDR3 here is CAWSVSRGYGYTF. CDR3 nucleotide sequence: TGTGCCTGGAGTGTCTCCAGGGGCTATGGCTACACCTTC.

This chain links TRBV13 with TRBJ2-3; D possibly corresponds to TRBD2 (5 bases). The length of the CDR3 is 17 residues. Trimming took off 1 base at V and 1 base at J, with 15 bases between the two ends. Germline CDR1 reads PRHDT; CDR2 reads FYEKMQ (reference sequence). DNA for the CDR3: TGTGCCAGCAGCTTAGAGGGTGCGGGTTCCCGCACAGATACGCAGTATTTT. It encodes CASSLEGAGSRTDTQYF.

This clonotype was found many times. This chain uses TRBV28 with TRBJ2-5; D may be TRBD2 (6 bases). The germline V and J ends were trimmed by 2 bases and 5 bases, with 21 bases remaining between them. This CDR3 has 17 amino acids. From germline, CDR1 is MDHEN and CDR2 SYDVKM. The CDR3: CASSLGVGGKRGETQYF. The CDR3 DNA sequence: TGTGCCAGCAGTTTAGGGGTTGGCGGGAAAAGAGGGGAGACCCAGTACTTC.

This clonotype was observed at least ten times. The chain couples TRBV5-5 to TRBJ2-1, with D possibly being TRBD2 (6 bases). V dropped 3 bases and J dropped 0 bases, with 13 bases sitting between them. CDR3 length equals 16 residues. The germline V gene encodes CDR1 SGHKS and CDR2 YYEKEE (reference sequence). CDR3 nucleotide sequence: TGTGCCAGCAGCTCCGGGACCGGGAGCTCCTACAATGAGCAGTTCTTC. It encodes CASSSGTGSSYNEQFF.

This clonotype was picked up a small number of times. V and J are TRBV28 and TRBJ2-7, with D possibly being TRBD2 (6 bases). This CDR3 is built from 14 residues. Trimming shortened V by 5 bases and J by 4 bases, and 15 bases separated the two germline ends. CDR1 is MDHEN, CDR2 SYDVKM, per germline. CDR3 DNA sequence: TGTGCCAGCAGTCGGAGCGGGCCTCTTTACGAGCAGTACTTC. Translating gives CASSRSGPLYEQYF.

This clonotype was counted many times. The chain recombines TRBV7-8 with TRBJ2-2, with no clear D. With 5 bases removed from V and 0 bases from J, the gap between germline ends came to 13 bases. The CDR3 spans 16 residues. Germline CDR1 and CDR2: SGHVS and FQNEAQ. The CDR3 nucleotides read TGTGCCAGCAGCCCCGACACCTTATCGAACACCGGGGAGCTGTTTTTT. It translates to CASSPDTLSNTGELFF.